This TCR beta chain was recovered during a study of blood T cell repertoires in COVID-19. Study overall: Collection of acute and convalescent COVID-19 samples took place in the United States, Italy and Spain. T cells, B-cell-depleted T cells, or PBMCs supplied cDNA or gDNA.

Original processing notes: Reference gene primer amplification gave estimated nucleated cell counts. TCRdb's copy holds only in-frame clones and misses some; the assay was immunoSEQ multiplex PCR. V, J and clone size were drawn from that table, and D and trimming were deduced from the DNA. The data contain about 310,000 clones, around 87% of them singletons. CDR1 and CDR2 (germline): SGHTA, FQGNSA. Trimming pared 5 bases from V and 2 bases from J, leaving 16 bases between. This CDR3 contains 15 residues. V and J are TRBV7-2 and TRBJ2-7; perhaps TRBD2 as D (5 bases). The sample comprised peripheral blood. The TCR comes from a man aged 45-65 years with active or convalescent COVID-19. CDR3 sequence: CASSTTFEGAYEQYF. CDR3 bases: TGTGCCAGCAGCACGACCTTCGAGGGTGCCTACGAGCAGTACTTC.